The 7 T cell receptor beta chains given below trace back to one sample, sequenced in a study of T cells in Graves' hyperthyroidism and ophthalmopathy. TCR beta CDR3 sequences were amplified from RNA transcripts. The HTBI primer set was used in a first-round RT-PCR of the TCR CDR3. Via MiXCR, TCRdb re-called the multiplex PCR reads, giving one row per CDR3 protein. The table includes around 690,000 distinct CDR3 sequences, less than 25% detected once. The source material was blood. Receptors originate from a man aged 25-40 years with Graves' ophthalmopathy.

This clonotype was counted at least ten times. J is TRBJ2-5 and V is TRBV7-2; D may be TRBD2 (5 bases). In germline, CDR1 is SGHTA, CDR2 FQGNSA. The CDR3 loop spans 16 amino acids. The V end lost 5 bases, the J end lost 2 bases, and 18 bases lay between the germline ends. For the CDR3, the DNA is TGTGCCAGCAGCCCCGGGGTTAGGTTCTTTCAAGAGACCCAGTACTTC. This gives the protein CASSPGVRFFQETQYF.

The rearrangement joins TRBV28 to TRBJ2-7; D is uncertain. Germline loops: CDR1 MDHEN, CDR2 SYDVKM. The CDR3 is made up of 12 amino acids. Between the trimmed V and J ends, which lost 8 bases and 3 bases, there was a span of 11 bases. The CDR3 DNA sequence: TGTGCCAGCTCTTGGCGCCACTACGAGCAGTACTTC. Its translation is CASSWRHYEQYF.

This clonotype was observed a handful of times. The J gene is TRBJ2-7, the V gene TRBV7-8; either TRBD1 or TRBD2 may fit D (6 bases each). Between the trimmed V and J ends, which lost 10 bases and 7 bases, there was a span of 17 bases. The CDR3 length is 12 residues. Looked up from germline, CDR1 is SGHVS and CDR2 is FQNEAQ. The CDR3, as DNA: TGTGCCACCGGGGGACATGGCGTAGAGCAGTACTTC. This gives the protein CATGGHGVEQYF. Together with reference TRBV7-8 and TRBJ2-7, the CDR3 gives the full variable domain: GAGVSQSPRYKVAKRGQDVALRCDPISGHVSLFWYQQALGQGPEFLTYFQNEAQLDKSGLPSDRFFAERPEGSVSTLKIQRTQQEDSAVYLCATGGHGVEQYFGPGTRLTVT.

Only a few counts were recorded for this clonotype. The chain couples TRBV7-8 to TRBJ2-3, with D unresolved. The length of the CDR3 is 15 residues. V was trimmed by 3 bases and J by 1 base, leaving 11 bases between them. Germline CDR1 SGHVS, CDR2 FQNEAQ. CDR3 protein: CASSFLGVGTDTQYF. As DNA, the CDR3 is TGTGCCAGCAGCTTTCTAGGCGTGGGCACAGATACGCAGTATTTT.

The rearrangement links TRBV20-1 to TRBJ2-7; possible D gene TRBD2, 6 bases. Germline V lookup: CDR1 DFQATT, CDR2 SNEGSKA (reference sequence). Trimming cost V 3 bases and J 5 bases, with 23 bases left between them. The CDR3 covers 16 residues. The CDR3, as DNA: TGCAGTGCTAGTCCTATGGGGACTCGGCCTGGGGACGAGCAGTACTTC. It translates to CSASPMGTRPGDEQYF.

The rearrangement uses TRBV4-2 and TRBJ2-1, with TRBD2 as a possible D gene (6 bases). The CDR3 contains 16 residues. Per the germline V gene, CDR1 is LGHNA and CDR2 is YNFKEQ. Trimming took 4 bases from V and 6 from J, leaving 19 bases between them. CDR3 region: CASSPHPGGTFNEQFF. The CDR3 coding sequence is TGTGCCAGCAGCCCTCACCCCGGCGGGACTTTCAATGAGCAGTTCTTC.

This clonotype has at least ten counts. The V and J genes are TRBV14 and TRBJ2-2; the D gene is possibly TRBD1 (5 bases). Per germline, CDR1 SGHDN and CDR2 FVKESK. CDR3 size: 13 residues. The V and J ends lost 8 bases and 4 bases respectively, with 11 bases between them. This CDR3 reads CASSPQGTGELFF. CDR3 bases: TGTGCCAGCTCACCTCAGGGCACCGGGGAGCTGTTTTTT.